Following are 18 T cell receptor beta chains from one sample sequenced in a study of monozygotic twins with inflammatory bowel disease. Each CDR3 protein gets one entry in TCRdb, which reprocessed the 5' RACE reads and gives no DNA. The sample totals approximately 400,000 distinct CDR3 sequences. Sequencing was performed on blood. The receptor set was obtained from a human donor with ulcerative colitis or Crohn's disease, or a healthy co-twin of an affected twin (not recorded which).

The chain combines TRBV25-1 with TRBJ1-1. The CDR3 runs to 14 residues. Germline CDR1 is MGHDK and CDR2 is SYGVNS. CDR3 in amino acids: CASSGVEGYTEAFF.

The chain employs TRBV12-3 or TRBV12-4 and TRBJ2-2. The CDR3 spans 13 residues. This chain's CDR3 is CASSLTNTGELFF.

The chain combines TRBV20-1 with TRBJ1-5; TCRdb calls TRBD1, which cannot be checked without DNA. The CDR3 totals 14 residues. Germline CDR1 and CDR2: DFQATT and SNEGSKA (reference sequence). CDR3 residues: CSAGTGNPSRPQHF.

The rearrangement uses TRBV18 and TRBJ1-1. Germline V gene lookup returns CDR1 KGHSH and CDR2 LQKENI. This CDR3 contains 12 residues. The CDR3 protein is CASSPEFTEAFF.

This rearrangement joins TRBV30 to TRBJ2-4; TCRdb's D call of TRBD1 is untestable without DNA. The length of the CDR3 is 13 residues. The V gene's germline CDR1 is GTSNPN and CDR2 SVGIG (reference sequence). The CDR3 here is CAWREGAGNIQYF.

This chain links TRBV7-2 with TRBJ2-2; TCRdb's D call, TRBD2, is unchecked because there is no DNA. The CDR3 consists of 16 residues. Germline CDR1 SGHTA, CDR2 FQGNSA. The CDR3 here is CASSLVGVANTGELFF.

This sequence joins TRBV6-1 and TRBJ1-1. This CDR3 comprises 13 residues. The germline CDR1 and CDR2 sequences are MNHNS and SASEGT. The CDR3 here is CASSDSLNTEAFF.

The chain recombines TRBV6-6 with TRBJ2-7; checking the TCRdb D call of TRBD1 is not possible without DNA. Germline CDR1 is MNHNY and CDR2 is SVGAGI (reference sequence). This CDR3 spans 14 amino acids. This chain's CDR3 is CASARGQGASEQYF.

This chain links TRBV15 with TRBJ2-3; as DNA is missing, the TRBD1 call by TCRdb cannot be tested. This CDR3 comprises 16 residues. Germline V gene sequence: CDR1 LNHNV, CDR2 YYDKDF (reference sequence). This CDR3 reads CATSRERTGGRDTQYF. The full variable domain, with the rest looked up from reference TRBV15 and TRBJ2-3, is DAMVIQNPRYQVTQFGKPVTLSCSQTLNHNVMYWYQQKSSQAPKLLFHYYDKDFNNEADTPDNFQSRRPNTSFCFLDIRSPGLGDTAMYLCATSRERTGGRDTQYFGPGTRLTVL.

The chain employs TRBV5-4 and TRBJ2-3. The germline V gene encodes CDR1 SGHNT and CDR2 YYREEE (reference sequence). This CDR3 contains 13 residues. CDR3 sequence reads: CASSFFPKDTQYF.

The rearrangement joins TRBV6-5 to TRBJ2-7; TCRdb's D call of TRBD2 is untestable without DNA. Germline V gives CDR1 MNHEY, CDR2 SVGAGI. The CDR3 consists of 15 residues. CDR3 loop: CASSSRDLYPYEQYF.

The V and J genes are TRBV5-1 and TRBJ2-1; the TCRdb D gene call, TRBD2, has no DNA to confirm it. The CDR3 is 15 residues long. The germline CDR1 and CDR2 sequences are SGHRS and YFSETQ. The CDR3 reads CASRDGTSAGNEQFF.

The rearrangement links TRBV5-1 to TRBJ2-7. CDR1 and CDR2 from the germline V gene are SGHRS and YFSETQ. The CDR3 length is 14 residues. CDR3 protein: CASSGIQGIGEQYF.

The chain carries TRBV5-6 and TRBJ2-2; the D call of TRBD1 rests on TCRdb alone, since no DNA is present to check it. CDR3 size: 16 residues. Germline V gives CDR1 SGHDT, CDR2 YYEEEE. Here the CDR3 reads CASSLRDRVSTGELFF.

The V gene is TRBV2, the J gene TRBJ1-1; with no DNA, the TCRdb D assignment of TRBD1 cannot be verified. The CDR3 is 14 residues long. Germline V gene lookup returns CDR1 SNHLY and CDR2 FYNNEI. The CDR3 reads CASAREGARTEAFF. The whole variable domain, remainder taken from reference TRBV2 and TRBJ1-1, is EPEVTQTPSHQVTQMGQEVILRCVPISNHLYFYWYRQILGQKVEFLVSFYNNEISEKSEIFDDQFSVERPDGSNFTLKIRSTKLEDSAMYFCASAREGARTEAFFGQGTRLTVV.

The chain uses TRBV18 and TRBJ1-4; the TRBD1 assignment by TCRdb is unverifiable without DNA. Looked up from germline, CDR1 is KGHSH and CDR2 is LQKENI. CDR3 length: 17 amino acids. The CDR3 region is CASSPISTGVTNEKLFF.

V gene TRBV3-1 combines with J gene TRBJ2-7; the D call of TRBD2 rests on TCRdb alone, since no DNA is present to check it. The CDR3 sequence is 15 residues long. From germline, CDR1 is LGHDT and CDR2 YNNKEL (reference sequence). CDR3 region: CASSQGGAHSYEQYF.

J is TRBJ2-7 and V is TRBV3-1; with no DNA, the TCRdb D assignment of TRBD1 cannot be verified. Looked up from germline, CDR1 is LGHDT and CDR2 is YNNKEL (reference sequence). The CDR3 consists of 14 residues. Here the CDR3 reads CASSQNRQGYEQYF.